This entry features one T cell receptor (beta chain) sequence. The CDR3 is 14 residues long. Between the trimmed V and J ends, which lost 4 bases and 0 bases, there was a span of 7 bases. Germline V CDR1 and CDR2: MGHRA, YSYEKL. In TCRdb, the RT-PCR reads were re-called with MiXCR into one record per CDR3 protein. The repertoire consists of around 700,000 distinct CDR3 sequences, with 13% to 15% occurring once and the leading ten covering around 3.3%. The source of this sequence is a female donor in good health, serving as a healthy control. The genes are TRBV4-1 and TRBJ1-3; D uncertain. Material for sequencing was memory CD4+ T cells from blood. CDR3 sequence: CASSLVDSGNTIYF. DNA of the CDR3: TGCGCCAGCAGCCTCGTGGACTCTGGAAACACCATATATTTT.